The T cell receptor delta chain under discussion was sequenced for a study of gamma-delta chains in newborns, infants, children. The overall study: Polyclonal expansion of innate γδ T cells after birth follows microbial exposure.

TCRdb redid clone calling on the reads using CATT. The repertoire includes around 5,900 delta-chain clones, roughly 15% of them detected once, and about 25% sits in the top ten. The CDR3 is made up of 18 amino acids. The V and J ends lost 0 bases and 9 bases respectively, with 26 bases between them. CDR1 is TSWWSYY, CDR2 QGS, per germline. This clone was seen repeatedly, ten times or more. This sequence joins TRDV1 and TRDJ1, with D possibly TRDD3 on 5 matching bases. The TCR originated in a child who was a newborn, infant or young child, either healthy, febrile or measles-vaccinated (not recorded which). The sequences come from blood, collected at baseline. CDR3 loop: CALGELAVFWVRAQELIF. CDR3 DNA sequence: TGTGCTCTTGGGGAACTAGCGGTCTTCTGGGTAAGGGCACAGGAACTCATCTTT.